Presented here are 3 T cell receptor beta chains from one specimen sequenced in a study of blood T cells in healthy people across ages (dated by TCRdb to 2015 to 2017). Libraries were constructed by 5' RACE. The listed sequencing device is Illumina HiSeq 2500. A second PCR of about 6 to 11 cycles was run with a J-beta primer mix and a sample-barcoded 5' primer. The public reads were reanalyzed by TCRdb: fastp trimming at Q25, MiXCR alignment, in-frame beta chains only. Rows are unified per CDR3 protein, each entry keeping the most common DNA and genes. This sample holds around 1.5 million distinct CDR3 sequences; around 59% were observed only once. The ten largest make up about 6.7% of the sample. The specimen was blood. The receptor set was obtained from a young man in good health.

The chain recombines TRBV7-9 with TRBJ2-4; no clear D gene. The J call could be wrong; TRBJ2-7 is a better fit for the DNA end. The CDR3 runs to 14 residues. Germline V CDR1 and CDR2: SEHNR, FQNEAQ (reference sequence). CDR3 in DNA: TGTGCCAGCAGCTCAGCCGGACCAGCCTACGAGCAGTACTTC. Translation gives CASSSAGPAYEQYF.

The genes are TRBV6-6 and TRBJ1-5, with 7 bases fitting TRBD1. Germline assignment: CDR1 MNHNY and CDR2 SVGAGI (reference sequence). J lost 5 bases, V lost 2 bases, and 6 bases had no gene match. CDR3 size: 15 residues. As DNA, the CDR3 is TGTGCCAGCAGTTACCAGACAGGGATCGATCAGCCCCAGCATTTT. Encoded protein: CASSYQTGIDQPQHF.

J is TRBJ2-7 and V is TRBV7-8, with TRBD1 as a possible D gene (6 bases). The germline gives CDR1 SGHVS, CDR2 FQNEAQ. This CDR3 spans 19 amino acids. V was shortened by 5 bases and J by 0 bases, with 26 bases between the two germline ends. CDR3 loop: CASSPKILLQGSSSYEQYF. DNA for the CDR3: TGTGCCAGCAGCCCTAAAATCTTACTCCAGGGGTCAAGCTCCTACGAGCAGTACTTC.